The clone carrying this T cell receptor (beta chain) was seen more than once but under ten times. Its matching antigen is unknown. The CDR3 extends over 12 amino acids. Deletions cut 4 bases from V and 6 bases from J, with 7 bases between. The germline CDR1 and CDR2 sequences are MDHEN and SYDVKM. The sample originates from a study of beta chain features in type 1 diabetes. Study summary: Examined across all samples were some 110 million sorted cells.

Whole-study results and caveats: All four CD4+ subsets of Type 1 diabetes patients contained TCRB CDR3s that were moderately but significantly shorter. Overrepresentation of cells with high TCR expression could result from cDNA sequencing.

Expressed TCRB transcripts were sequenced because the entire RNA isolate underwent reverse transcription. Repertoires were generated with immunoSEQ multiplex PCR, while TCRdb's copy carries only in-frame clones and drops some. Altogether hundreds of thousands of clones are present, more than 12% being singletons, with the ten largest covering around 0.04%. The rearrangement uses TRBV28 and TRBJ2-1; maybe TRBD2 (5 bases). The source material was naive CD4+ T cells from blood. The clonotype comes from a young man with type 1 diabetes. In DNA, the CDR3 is TGTGCCAGCAGTTCGAGGGTCAATGAGCAGTTCTTC. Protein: CASSSRVNEQFF.